This T cell receptor beta chain was sequenced for a study of T cell responses to AZD1222 COVID-19 vaccine. Broader study findings: It was only after the peak T cell response that any repertoires were sampled. Clonal diversity was possibly underestimated, and the donors were mostly white British, with more females.

Concerning this clone: Its antigen is still unknown.

The CDR3 is made up of 15 amino acids. From germline, CDR1 is SNHLY and CDR2 FYNNEI. The V and J ends lost 2 bases and 2 bases respectively, with 11 bases between them. Method: immunoSEQ multiplex PCR; TCRdb's copy keeps in-frame clones and lacks some. The table records some 110,000 clones, 70% to 90% of them present only once. The starting material was peripheral blood, obtained on day 0 of AZD1222 vaccination. The chain recombines TRBV2 with TRBJ2-3, with a tentative D call TRBD1 (5 bases). The source is an adult in good health. The CDR3 sequence: CASSESQDFTDTQYF. The CDR3 coding sequence is TGTGCCAGCAGTGAATCACAGGATTTCACAGATACGCAGTATTTT.